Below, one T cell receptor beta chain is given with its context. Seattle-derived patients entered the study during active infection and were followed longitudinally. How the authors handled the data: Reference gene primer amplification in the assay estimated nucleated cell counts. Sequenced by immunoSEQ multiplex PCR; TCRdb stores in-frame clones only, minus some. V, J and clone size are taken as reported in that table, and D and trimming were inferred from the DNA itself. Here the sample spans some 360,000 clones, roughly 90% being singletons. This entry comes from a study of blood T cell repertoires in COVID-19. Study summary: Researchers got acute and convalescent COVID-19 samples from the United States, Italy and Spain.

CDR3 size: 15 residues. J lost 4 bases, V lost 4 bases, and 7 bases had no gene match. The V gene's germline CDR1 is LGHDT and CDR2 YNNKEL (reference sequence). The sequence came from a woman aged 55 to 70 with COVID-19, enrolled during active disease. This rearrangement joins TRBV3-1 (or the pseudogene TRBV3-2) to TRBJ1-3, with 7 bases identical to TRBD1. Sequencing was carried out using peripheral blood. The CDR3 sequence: CASSRQGPSGNTIYF. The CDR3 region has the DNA TGTGCCAGCAGCCGACAGGGACCCTCCGGAAACACCATATATTTT.